A selection of T cell receptor beta chains follows, all from one sample in a study of identical twins. TCRdb redid the calling of the 5' RACE reads with MiXCR, one entry per CDR3 protein. The table shows hundreds of thousands of distinct CDR3 sequences, with approximately 25% occurring only once. Another study also made use of these data, one on T cells expressing NK-cell markers.

The material sequenced was CD4+ T cells sorted from blood. The receptors were gathered from a woman aged 18-29 years in good health. Each CDR3 is given with its conserved first and last residue. Each record gives: D gene, V gene, J gene, clone size, CDR3 DNA, CDR3 protein. The D gene is left open where the match is weak. The listing skips clone size in some rows; elsewhere it reads once, few, many or a size class.

-,TRBV12-3/TRBV12-4,TRBJ1-2,-,TGTGCCAGCAGTATGTACTACAGGGAGATAAATGGCTACACCTTC,CASSMYYREINGYTF
-,TRBV9,TRBJ2-5,-,TGTGCCAGCAGCGTAGCTGGCAGGGTCCAAGAGACCCAGTACTTC,CASSVAGRVQETQYF
TRBD2,TRBV7-9,TRBJ2-3,-,TGTGCCAGCAGCTTAGAACTAGCGGGGCCCACAGATACGCAGTATTTT,CASSLELAGPTDTQYF
-,TRBV11-3,TRBJ1-1,few,TGTGCCAGCAGCTTAAGGCTTCGGGACGAAGCTTTCTTT,CASSLRLRDEAFF
-,TRBV27,TRBJ2-7,-,TGTGCCAGCAGTTTTCACGGCGGAGAAAGCTCCTACGAGCAGTACTTC,CASSFHGGESSYEQYF
-,TRBV5-6,TRBJ2-6,-,TGTGCCAGCTTATCTCTAGTGAGGCATTCTGGGGCCAACGTCCTGACTTTC,CASLSLVRHSGANVLTF
TRBD1,TRBV5-1,TRBJ2-1,-,TGCGCCAGCAGCTTTCGCTACAGACAGGGATCCTACAATGAGCAGTTCTTC,CASSFRYRQGSYNEQFF
-,TRBV20-1,TRBJ1-1,few,TGCAGTACCAAAGGGGTACGGGGGAACACTGAAGCTTTCTTT,CSTKGVRGNTEAFF
TRBD1,TRBV5-1,TRBJ2-1,-,TGCGCCAGCAGACCGGACAGGGTGGGCAATGAGCAGTTCTTC,CASRPDRVGNEQFF
-,TRBV6-6,TRBJ1-3,few,TGTGCCAGCAGTTCGGAAGCTGGAAACACCATATATTTT,CASSSEAGNTIYF
-,TRBV5-6,TRBJ1-5,-,TGTGCCAGCAGCTTTGGATATAATCAGCCCCAGCATTTT,CASSFGYNQPQHF
TRBD2,TRBV6-1,TRBJ2-5,-,TGTGCCAGCAGACGCAGACTAGCGGGAGGGACCCAGTACTTC,CASRRRLAGGTQYF
TRBD2,TRBV7-2,TRBJ2-1,-,TGTGCCAGCAGCTTCCACGGGAGGGCCTCCGGGCGGTTCTTC,CASSFHGRASGRFF
-,TRBV10-3,TRBJ2-7,-,TGTGCCATCAGTGATCCGGGGTGGGTATCCTACGAGCAGTACTTC,CAISDPGWVSYEQYF
-,TRBV9,TRBJ2-6,-,TGTGCCAGCAGCAGAGTACCTGGGGCCAACGTCCTGACTTTC,CASSRVPGANVLTF
-,TRBV12-3/TRBV12-4,TRBJ2-4,-,TGTGCCAGCAGTTTAGGGGGAGGGGGTAGCATTCAGTACTTC,CASSLGGGGSIQYF
-,TRBV5-6,TRBJ2-5,-,TGTGCCAGCAGCTTGCGAGAGACCCAAGAGACCCAGTACTTC,CASSLRETQETQYF
TRBD1,TRBV5-1,TRBJ1-1,-,TGCGCCAGCAGCTCTGGACAGGAAAGAGGCACTGAAGCTTTCTTT,CASSSGQERGTEAFF
-,TRBV15,TRBJ2-7,-,TGTGCCACCAGCGTGTCGGGACCCCTTTACGAGCAGTACTTC,CATSVSGPLYEQYF
-,TRBV15,TRBJ2-1,-,TGTGCCACCAGTAATCCGGGACTCCAGTTCTTC,CATSNPGLQFF
TRBD2,TRBV20-1,TRBJ2-5,-,TGCAGTGCCCCACTAGCGGACCAAGAGACCCAGTACTTC,CSAPLADQETQYF
-,TRBV20-1,TRBJ2-4,few,TGCAGTGCTAGTGCCGGAAACATTCAGTACTTC,CSASAGNIQYF
TRBD2,TRBV20-1,TRBJ2-3,few,TGCAGTGCTAGGGGGGCTAGCGGGGGGACCGACACAGATACGCAGTATTTT,CSARGASGGTDTDTQYF
-,TRBV10-3,TRBJ1-1,few,TGTGCCATCAGTGAGTCGTGGGGGGTAGCGAACACTGAAGCTTTCTTT,CAISESWGVANTEAFF
-,TRBV7-2,TRBJ2-2,few,TGTGCCAGCAGCTACAAGGTGCTAAGCGGCGGGGAGCTGTTTTTT,CASSYKVLSGGELFF
-,TRBV7-3,TRBJ2-1,-,TGTGCCAGCAGCTTTCCTAGGGGCAACTACAATGAGCAGTTCTTC,CASSFPRGNYNEQFF
-,TRBV4-2,TRBJ1-1,few,TGTGCCAGCAGCCAAGATCGGGGTCTGGGGGGTGAAGCTTTCTTT,CASSQDRGLGGEAFF
TRBD1,TRBV7-8,TRBJ1-2,few,TGTGCCAGCAGCTTAGCGAGACAGGGGGGAAACGGCTACACCTTC,CASSLARQGGNGYTF
-,TRBV10-3,TRBJ1-2,-,TGTGCCATCAGTGCTTGGGTACCCGCCGACAGCTCAGATGGCTACACCTTC,CAISAWVPADSSDGYTF
TRBD2,TRBV12-3/TRBV12-4,TRBJ2-7,many,TGTGCCAGCAGTTTCGGGACTAGCGGTTACGAGCAGTACTTC,CASSFGTSGYEQYF
TRBD1,TRBV25-1,TRBJ2-1,-,TGTGCCAGCAGTTCTCACCGGACAGGACGGGTGAATGAGCAGTTCTTC,CASSSHRTGRVNEQFF
TRBD2,TRBV5-1,TRBJ2-5,-,TGCGCCAGCAGCCTTCTCGCTCCGGGAGGGGAGACCCAGTACTTC,CASSLLAPGGETQYF
-,TRBV10-3,TRBJ1-4,few,TGTGCCATCAGTGAAACGGGAAAACTGTTTTTT,CAISETGKLFF
-,TRBV20-1,TRBJ2-2,-,TGCAGTGCTAGCTACACCGGGGAGCTGCTTTTT,CSASYTGELLF
TRBD2,TRBV10-3,TRBJ2-1,-,TGTGCCATCAGTGCGGGGGGATCCTACAATGAGCAGTTCTTC,CAISAGGSYNEQFF
-,TRBV5-6,TRBJ1-1,few,TGTGCCAGCAGCCCCTATACGAGGGGCACTGAAGCTTTCTTT,CASSPYTRGTEAFF
-,TRBV29-1,TRBJ2-5,-,TGCAGCGTGGGATGCAGGGGGAGGGAGGAGACCCAGTACTTC,CSVGCRGREETQYF
-,TRBV7-9,TRBJ2-4,-,TGTGCCAGCAGCTCCCGGTACATTCAGTACTTC,CASSSRYIQYF
TRBD1,TRBV5-8,TRBJ1-1,-,TGTGCCAGCATCAGGAATAGGGGGCATCTGAACACTGAAGCTTTCTTT,CASIRNRGHLNTEAFF
-,TRBV11-3,TRBJ1-1,-,TGTGCCAGCAGCTTATCGTCGACAGGGAACACTGAAGCTTTCTTT,CASSLSSTGNTEAFF
-,TRBV3-1,TRBJ2-7,few,TGTGCCAGCAGTTTAGAGACAGTCCCCACCTACGAGCAGTACTTC,CASSLETVPTYEQYF
TRBD1,TRBV2,TRBJ2-5,-,TGTGCCAGCAGTGAAACCGACAGGGTGGAGTACTTC,CASSETDRVEYF
-,TRBV29-1,TRBJ2-1,-,TGCAGCGTGGAAATTACAGGGTTTAGCTCCTACAATGAGCAGTTCTTC,CSVEITGFSSYNEQFF
-,TRBV12-3/TRBV12-4,TRBJ2-3,-,TGTGCCAGCAGCATCTACGGGAGTACAGATACGCAGTATTTT,CASSIYGSTDTQYF
TRBD1,TRBV28,TRBJ2-1,-,TGTGCCAGCAGTTTTCAGGGGGATAATAATGAGCAGTTCTTC,CASSFQGDNNEQFF
TRBD2,TRBV6-2/TRBV6-3,TRBJ2-6,-,TGTGCCTGCAGTACTCGACTAGCGGGAGAATCTGGGGCCAACGTCCTGACTTTC,CACSTRLAGESGANVLTF
-,TRBV7-2,TRBJ1-5,-,TGTGCCAGCAGCTTAGATTGGGGCGGTCAGCCCCAGCATTTT,CASSLDWGGQPQHF
-,TRBV10-3,TRBJ2-3,few,TGTGCCATCAAAGAGGCGCTATTTAGCACAGATACGCAGTATTTT,CAIKEALFSTDTQYF
-,TRBV21-1,TRBJ1-6,few,TGTGCCAGCAGCAAAGACAAGGGAAATTCACCCCTCCACTTT,CASSKDKGNSPLHF
-,TRBV7-9,TRBJ1-1,few,TGTGCCAGCAGCTTATATACGAGACGTGAAGCTTTCTTT,CASSLYTRREAFF
-,TRBV5-5,TRBJ2-2,-,TGTGCCAGCAGCTTGATAGGAACCTCCCCCGGGGAGCTGTTTTTT,CASSLIGTSPGELFF